Each of the 7 T cell receptor beta chains below was sequenced from the same sample in a study of cytomegalovirus exposure and HLA in healthy donors. PCR involved 60 Vbeta and 13 Jbeta primers. Repertoires were generated with immunoSEQ multiplex PCR, while TCRdb's copy carries only in-frame clones and drops some. The sample has more than 95,000 clones, 8.5% to 10% seen once. The specimen sequenced was PBMCs. Receptor source: a man aged 25 to 40 in good health and CMV-seronegative.

In nucleotides, the CDR3 is TGTGCCAGCAGCTTTCAACAGGGGGCGGCTGAAGCTTTCTTT. Translation gives CASSFQQGAAEAFF. This chain links TRBV7-9 with TRBJ1-1, with 9 positions matching TRBD1. The junction had 5 bases not matched to a gene; V was cut back by 3 bases and J by 6 bases. The CDR3 runs to 14 residues. Looked up from germline, CDR1 is SEHNR and CDR2 is FQNEAQ (reference sequence).

This clone was counted only a few times. The CDR3 coding sequence is TGTGCCAGCAGCAAACGGGGGACAGGGGCTGGCGGCTACACCTTC. Protein: CASSKRGTGAGGYTF. The V and J genes are TRBV7-2 and TRBJ1-2, with 10 bases lining up with TRBD1. The CDR3 totals 15 residues. Trimming removed 5 bases from V and 8 bases from J; junction bases left unmatched: 11. Germline V gives CDR1 SGHTA, CDR2 FQGNSA.

This rearrangement joins TRBV10-2 to TRBJ2-7; no firm D call. Germline values: CDR1 WSHSY, CDR2 SAAADI. V gave up 2 bases and J gave up 2 bases, with 4 bases separating them. The CDR3 extends over 12 amino acids. In DNA, the CDR3 is TGCGCCAGCAGTGAGGAGCCCTACGAGCAGTACTTC. Its protein is CASSEEPYEQYF.

Only a few counts were recorded for this clone. The rearrangement links TRBV5-1 to TRBJ2-7; a weak D match, TRBD2 (5 bases). The CDR3 contains 13 residues. Germline assignment: CDR1 SGHRS and CDR2 YFSETQ. V shed 4 bases and J shed 3 bases, with 11 bases lying between them. This chain's CDR3 is CASSLQGLYEQYF. CDR3 nucleotide sequence: TGCGCCAGCAGCCTTCAAGGACTCTACGAGCAGTACTTC.

The genes are TRBV27 and TRBJ2-1, with 10 bases aligning to TRBD2. J lost 4 bases, V lost 5 bases, and 5 bases had no gene match. CDR1 MNHEY and CDR2 SMNVEV come from the germline V gene (reference sequence). CDR3 size: 15 residues. In DNA, the CDR3 is TGTGCCAGCAGTCCTAAGGGACTAGCGTACAATGAGCAGTTCTTC. Residues: CASSPKGLAYNEQFF.

The chain is built from TRBV5-6 and TRBJ2-7; unclear D gene. V lost 4 bases and J lost 4, with 9 bases in between. Looked up from germline, CDR1 is SGHDT and CDR2 is YYEEEE. The CDR3 covers 12 residues. The CDR3 here is CASSPGSYEQYF. Written as DNA, the CDR3 is TGTGCCAGCAGCCCCGGTAGTTACGAGCAGTACTTC.

The table lists this clone with many counts. This chain uses TRBV5-1 with TRBJ2-1, with D perhaps TRBD2 (5 bases). V was shortened by 3 bases and J by 0 bases, with 10 bases between the two germline ends. The CDR3 length is 15 residues. CDR1 and CDR2 from the germline V gene are SGHRS and YFSETQ. CDR3 loop: CASSSGLLSYNEQFF. In DNA, the CDR3 is TGCGCCAGCAGCTCCGGACTCCTCTCCTACAATGAGCAGTTCTTC.